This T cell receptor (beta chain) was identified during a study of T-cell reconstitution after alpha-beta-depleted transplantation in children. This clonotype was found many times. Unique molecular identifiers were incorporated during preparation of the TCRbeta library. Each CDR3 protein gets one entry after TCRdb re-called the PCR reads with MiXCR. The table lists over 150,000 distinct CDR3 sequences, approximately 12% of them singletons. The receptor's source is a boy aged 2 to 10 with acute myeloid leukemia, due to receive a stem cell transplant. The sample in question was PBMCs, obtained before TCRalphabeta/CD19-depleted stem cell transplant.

CDR3 sequence: CSARITGTGFGEAFF. In DNA, the CDR3 is TGCAGTGCTAGGATCACCGGGACAGGGTTTGGTGAAGCTTTCTTT. The chain couples TRBV20-1 to TRBJ1-1; 9 bases are a match to TRBD1. J lost 7 bases, V lost 3 bases, and 12 bases had no gene match. The CDR3 runs 15 residues. From germline, CDR1 is DFQATT and CDR2 SNEGSKA (reference sequence).